One sample yielded the 26 T cell receptor beta chains listed below, sequenced in a study of OX40 agonist ivuxolimab in advanced cancers. Here immunoSEQ multiplex PCR was the method, and the copy in TCRdb shows in-frame clones only, minus some. Of around 62,000 clones listed, 84% are singletons. Material: CD4+ or CD8+ T cells sorted from blood, obtained in a trial of the OX40 agonist ivuxolimab. The receptors were sampled from an adult with an advanced solid tumor such as melanoma, head and neck, liver or kidney cancer.

The chain is built from TRBV19 and TRBJ1-2; 10 positions match TRBD1. Germline lookup yields CDR1 LNHDA and CDR2 SQIVND (reference sequence). V lost 3 bases, J lost 7 bases, and 5 bases stayed unmatched. The CDR3 sequence is 14 residues long. The CDR3 region has the DNA TGTGCCAGTAGTATTAGGACAGGGGGAGTTGGCTACACCTTC. This gives the protein CASSIRTGGVGYTF.

The chain is built from TRBV7-2 and TRBJ2-5; D perhaps matches TRBD2 (5 bases). CDR3 length: 15 amino acids. Germline lookup yields CDR1 SGHTA and CDR2 FQGNSA. V was clipped by 5 bases and J by 1 base, with 14 bases between them. The CDR3 coding sequence is TGTGCCAGCAGCCTTAGACGGAGGACCCAAGAGACCCAGTACTTC. Encoded protein: CASSLRRRTQETQYF.

V and J are TRBV5-4 and TRBJ1-4; TRBD1 aligns across 7 bases. The CDR3 has 15 amino acids. The trim removed 7 bases at V and 0 bases at J, leaving 6 bases unmatched. Germline V gives CDR1 SGHNT, CDR2 YYREEE (reference sequence). CDR3 sequence (DNA): TGTGCCAGCTTTGGACAGGCTGCAACTAATGAAAAACTGTTTTTT. This sequence encodes CASFGQAATNEKLFF.

The chain has TRBV2 and TRBJ1-2; D gene uncertain. CDR3 length equals 13 residues. From germline, CDR1 is SNHLY and CDR2 FYNNEI. The V gene lost 3 bases and the J gene lost 8 bases, with 13 bases spanning the gap. The CDR3 region is CASSESRQHGYTF. The CDR3, as DNA: TGTGCCAGCAGTGAGTCTCGACAACACGGCTACACCTTC.

V usage is TRBV10-3 and J usage is TRBJ2-1, with D tentatively TRBD1 (6 bases). Germline loops: CDR1 ENHRY, CDR2 SYGVKD. Trimming removed 3 bases at V and 8 bases at J, with 8 bases between. The CDR3 consists of 12 residues. The CDR3 coding sequence is TGTGCCATCAGTGACAGGGGCCATGAGCAGTTCTTC. Translation gives CAISDRGHEQFF.

The V gene is TRBV5-1, the J gene TRBJ2-5, with TRBD1 matching 9 bases. The CDR3 is 13 amino acids. V was pared by 5 bases and J by 5 bases, with 4 bases of the junction left unmatched. The germline V gene has CDR1 SGHRS and CDR2 YFSETQ. This CDR3 reads CASRTGGLETQYF. The CDR3 DNA sequence: TGCGCCAGCAGAACAGGGGGCCTGGAGACCCAGTACTTC.

The gene calls are TRBV19 and TRBJ1-2; no definite D call. Germline values: CDR1 LNHDA, CDR2 SQIVND (reference sequence). V lost 2 bases to trimming and J lost 8 bases, with 9 bases between them. The CDR3 totals 12 residues. The CDR3 DNA follows: TGTGCCAGTAGTATAAGAGACGGAGGCTACACCTTC. Translated: CASSIRDGGYTF.

The chain has TRBV11-3 and TRBJ2-1; no firm D call. Trimming left V 4 bases short and J 5 bases short, with 6 bases between. CDR3 size: 12 residues. From germline, CDR1 is SGHNT and CDR2 YENEEA. The CDR3 nucleotides are TGTGCCAGCAGCTCTACTCACAATGAGCAGTTCTTC. This translates into CASSSTHNEQFF.

This sequence joins TRBV6-1 and TRBJ1-1; D call uncertain. The length of the CDR3 is 15 residues. Germline V gene sequence: CDR1 MNHNS, CDR2 SASEGT. Trimming cost V 1 base and J 4 bases, with 13 bases left between them. CDR3 DNA: TGTGCCAGCAGTGAAGGGGTGATGAGGGCCACTGAAGCTTTCTTT. This encodes CASSEGVMRATEAFF.

This clone was seen a few times. V and J are TRBV6-5 and TRBJ1-2; 8 nucleotides agree with TRBD1. V lost 2 bases and J lost 12; bases outside the gene matches: 5. This CDR3 is built from 12 residues. The germline CDR1 and CDR2 sequences are MNHEY and SVGAGI. The CDR3 is CASSYPGGRHTF. The CDR3 nucleotides are TGTGCCAGCAGTTACCCAGGGGGCAGACACACCTTC.

The chain combines TRBV5-1 with TRBJ1-1; D not certain. Germline CDR1 and CDR2: SGHRS and YFSETQ. CDR3 length: 14 amino acids. V gave up 1 base and J gave up 1 base, with 8 bases separating them. The CDR3 DNA sequence: TGCGCCAGCAGCTTGCAGCCAGGGAACACTGAAGCTTTCTTT. This encodes CASSLQPGNTEAFF.

V usage is TRBV6-1 and J usage is TRBJ1-3; D unclear. The CDR3 length is 15 residues. Per the germline V gene, CDR1 is MNHNS and CDR2 is SASEGT. V shed 5 bases and J shed 0 bases, with 11 bases lying between them. In DNA, the CDR3 is TGTGCCAGCAGTACCCCCCGACGCTCTGGAAACACCATATATTTT. This codes for CASSTPRRSGNTIYF.

The genes are TRBV9 and TRBJ2-7; D is possibly TRBD2 (5 bases). The CDR3 is 13 amino acids. Per germline, CDR1 SGDLS and CDR2 YYNGEE. Trimming removed 0 bases from V and 3 bases from J, with 7 bases in between. CDR3 protein: CASSVGRDYEQYF. The CDR3 bases are TGTGCCAGCAGCGTAGGTCGGGACTACGAGCAGTACTTC. Using reference TRBV9 and TRBJ2-7 for the parts outside the CDR3, the full variable domain is DSGVTQTPKHLITATGQRVTLRCSPRSGDLSVYWYQQSLDQGLQFLIQYYNGEERAKGNILERFSAQQFPDLHSELNLSSLELGDSALYFCASSVGRDYEQYFGPGTRLTVT.

The gene calls are TRBV2 and TRBJ1-2; no reliable D call. V lost 1 base and J 1 base, leaving 7 bases between the germline ends. The CDR3 extends over 14 amino acids. CDR1 SNHLY and CDR2 FYNNEI come from the germline V gene. CDR3 amino acids: CASSEGTVNYGYTF. The CDR3 nucleotides are TGTGCCAGCAGTGAAGGGACGGTTAACTATGGCTACACCTTC.

This chain links TRBV19 with TRBJ2-3; D ambiguous. Germline lookup yields CDR1 LNHDA and CDR2 SQIVND (reference sequence). The CDR3 sequence is 15 residues long. With 6 bases removed from V and 0 bases from J, the gap between germline ends came to 13 bases. CDR3 sequence (DNA): TGTGCCAGTAGCCGTAATAGCTTAAGCACAGATACGCAGTATTTT. Residues: CASSRNSLSTDTQYF.

This clone occurred once. The chain is built from TRBV28 and TRBJ2-5, with 16 bases matching TRBD2. V was pared by 3 bases and J by 4 bases, with 8 bases of the junction left unmatched. This CDR3 has 18 residues. Germline V lookup: CDR1 MDHEN, CDR2 SYDVKM. CDR3 DNA sequence: TGTGCCAGCAGTTTTCTGGGGACTAGCGGGGGGGCTGGAGAGACCCAGTACTTC. Its protein product is CASSFLGTSGGAGETQYF.

The chain links TRBV10-2 to TRBJ1-3, with D hard to call. Trimming stripped 4 bases from V and 2 bases from J, with 12 bases between. The CDR3 is made up of 15 amino acids. CDR1 is WSHSY and CDR2 is SAAADI in the germline V gene. CDR3 region: CASSARDRAGNTIYF. As DNA, the CDR3 is TGCGCCAGCAGTGCGCGCGACCGCGCTGGAAACACCATATATTTT.

This chain uses TRBV14 with TRBJ2-3; D possibly corresponds to TRBD2 (6 bases). CDR1 and CDR2 from the germline V gene are SGHDN and FVKESK. The CDR3 totals 14 residues. Trimming removed 1 base from V and 8 bases from J, with 13 bases in between. This CDR3 is CASSQGREVGTQYF. The CDR3 DNA is TGTGCCAGCAGCCAAGGCAGGGAGGTTGGTACGCAGTATTTT.

The chain combines TRBV7-9 with TRBJ2-1; the match to TRBD2 covers 10 bases. Germline CDR1 and CDR2: SEHNR and FQNEAQ (reference sequence). CDR3 length: 16 residues. V dropped 3 bases and J dropped 5; count of bases not matched to a gene: 7. Here the CDR3 reads CASSFRSSGGDNEQFF. In DNA, the CDR3 is TGTGCCAGCAGCTTCCGGTCTAGCGGGGGAGACAATGAGCAGTTCTTC.

This clone was observed once. The V and J genes are TRBV5-1 and TRBJ2-1; possibly TRBD1 or TRBD2 for D (5 bases each). Per germline, CDR1 SGHRS and CDR2 YFSETQ. The CDR3 loop spans 16 amino acids. Trimming removed 0 bases at V and 6 bases at J, with 16 bases between. The CDR3 DNA reads TGCGCCAGCAGCTTGGGCCCCGGGGCTAGGGGCAATGAGCAGTTCTTC. This encodes CASSLGPGARGNEQFF.

V gene TRBV9 combines with J gene TRBJ1-1, with D unresolved. V shed 5 bases and J shed 10 bases, with 15 bases lying between them. Germline CDR1 SGDLS, CDR2 YYNGEE. The CDR3 has 12 residues. CDR3 loop: CASRPWRGSAFF. The CDR3 DNA reads TGTGCCAGCAGGCCGTGGCGGGGTTCAGCTTTCTTT. Supplemented by reference TRBV9 and TRBJ1-1, the full variable domain reads DSGVTQTPKHLITATGQRVTLRCSPRSGDLSVYWYQQSLDQGLQFLIQYYNGEERAKGNILERFSAQQFPDLHSELNLSSLELGDSALYFCASRPWRGSAFFGQGTRLTVV.

The chain uses TRBV7-3 and TRBJ1-5; D unresolved. CDR1 and CDR2 from the germline V gene are SGHTA and FQGTGA. This CDR3 comprises 13 residues. Trimming took off 7 bases at V and 7 bases at J, with 14 bases between the two ends. The CDR3 coding sequence is TGTGCCAGCACCCCCGGGCCCGGGCAGCCCCAGCATTTT. This encodes CASTPGPGQPQHF.

The chain links TRBV6-5 to TRBJ2-2, with 9 bases fitting TRBD2. V was pared by 5 bases and J by 5 bases, with 6 bases of the junction left unmatched. This CDR3 spans 15 amino acids. CDR1 and CDR2 (germline): MNHEY, SVGAGI. The CDR3 spells CASSPSSGVTGELFF. The DNA of the CDR3 is TGTGCCAGCAGTCCCTCTAGCGGGGTGACCGGGGAGCTGTTTTTT.

This chain joins TRBV9 and TRBJ2-5; 7 nucleotides line up with TRBD2. The CDR3 length is 14 residues. V lost 4 bases, J lost 3 bases, and 6 bases stayed unmatched. Per germline, CDR1 SGDLS and CDR2 YYNGEE. CDR3 in amino acids: CASSPGGAKETQYF. CDR3 DNA: TGTGCCAGCAGCCCGGGGGGAGCTAAAGAGACCCAGTACTTC.

The CDR3 DNA reads as TGTGCCATCAGTGAGTCGGGCTTTACCGGGGAGCTGTTTTTT. It yields the protein CAISESGFTGELFF. The chain combines TRBV10-3 with TRBJ2-2, with no clear D. The V gene lost 0 bases and the J gene lost 5 bases, with 7 bases spanning the gap. The CDR3 extends over 14 amino acids. Germline-derived CDR1 and CDR2 are ENHRY and SYGVKD.

The chain's CDR3 is CASSFLEGSNEQFF. CDR3 nucleotides: TGTGCCAGCAGCTTTCTCGAGGGCTCCAATGAGCAGTTCTTC. The chain carries TRBV7-8 and TRBJ2-1; D is possibly TRBD2 (5 bases). CDR3 size: 14 residues. V lost 3 bases and J lost 6, with 12 bases in between. Germline values: CDR1 SGHVS, CDR2 FQNEAQ.